The T cell receptor (beta chain) under discussion was sequenced for a study of CD8+CD57+ T cells in acquired aplastic anemia. Study overall: Sorted CD4+ and CD8+ cells yielded 2.5 to 3.5 ug of DNA on average.

This clonotype has only a few counts. Sequencing involved patients with CD8+CD57+ cell expansion previously shown by flow cytometry. Each of the patients presented with severe acquired aplastic anemia. Germline CDR1 MNHEY, CDR2 SMNVEV (reference sequence). V dropped 5 bases and J dropped 4 bases, with 8 bases sitting between them. The CDR3 contains 12 residues. Profiles of TCR beta VDJ and CDR3 were generated from a genomic DNA template. MiXCR, applied by TCRdb to the reads, yields one record per CDR3 protein. The data hold just over 450,000 distinct CDR3 sequences, with about a third observed a single time.

The receptor was derived from a human donor with aplastic anemia. The chain links TRBV27 to TRBJ1-1, with D tentatively TRBD1 (6 bases). Material: sorted CD4+, CD8+, or CD8+CD57+ T cells (not recorded which) from PBMCs. This CDR3 is CASSPTGTEAFF. The CDR3 bases are TGTGCCAGCAGTCCGACAGGCACTGAAGCTTTCTTT.